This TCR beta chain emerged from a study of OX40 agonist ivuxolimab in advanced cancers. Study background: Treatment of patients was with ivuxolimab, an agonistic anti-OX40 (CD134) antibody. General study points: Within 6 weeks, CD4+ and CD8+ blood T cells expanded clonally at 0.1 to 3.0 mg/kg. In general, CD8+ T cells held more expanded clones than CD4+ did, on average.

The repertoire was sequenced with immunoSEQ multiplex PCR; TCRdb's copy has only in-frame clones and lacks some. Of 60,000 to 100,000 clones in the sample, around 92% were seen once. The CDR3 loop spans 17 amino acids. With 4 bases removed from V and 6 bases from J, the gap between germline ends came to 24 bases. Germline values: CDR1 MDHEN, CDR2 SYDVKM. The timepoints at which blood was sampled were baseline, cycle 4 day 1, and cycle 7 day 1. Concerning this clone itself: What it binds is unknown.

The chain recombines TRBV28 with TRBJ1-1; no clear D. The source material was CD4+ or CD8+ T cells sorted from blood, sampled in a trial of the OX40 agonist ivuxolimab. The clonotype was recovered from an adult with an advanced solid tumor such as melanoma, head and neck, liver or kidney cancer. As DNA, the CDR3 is TGTGCCAGCAGTTCTGACCGGTTAGGGTACTTTATTCCTGAAGCTTTCTTT. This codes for CASSSDRLGYFIPEAFF.